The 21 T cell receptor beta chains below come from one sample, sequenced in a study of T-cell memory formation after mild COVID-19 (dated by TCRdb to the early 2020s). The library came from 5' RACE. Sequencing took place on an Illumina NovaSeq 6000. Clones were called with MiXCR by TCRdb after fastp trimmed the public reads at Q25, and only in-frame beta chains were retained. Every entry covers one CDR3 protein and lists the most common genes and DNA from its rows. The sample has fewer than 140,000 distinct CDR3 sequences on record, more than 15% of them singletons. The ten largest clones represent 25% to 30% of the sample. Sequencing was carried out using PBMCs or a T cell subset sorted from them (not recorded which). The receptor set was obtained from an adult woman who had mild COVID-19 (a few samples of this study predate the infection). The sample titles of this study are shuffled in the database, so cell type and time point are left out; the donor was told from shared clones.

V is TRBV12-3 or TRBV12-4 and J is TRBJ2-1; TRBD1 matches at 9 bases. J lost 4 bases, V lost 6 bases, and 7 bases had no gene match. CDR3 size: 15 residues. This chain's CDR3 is CASRPDRGGYNEQFF. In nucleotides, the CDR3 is TGTGCCAGCAGACCCGACAGGGGGGGGTACAATGAGCAGTTCTTC.

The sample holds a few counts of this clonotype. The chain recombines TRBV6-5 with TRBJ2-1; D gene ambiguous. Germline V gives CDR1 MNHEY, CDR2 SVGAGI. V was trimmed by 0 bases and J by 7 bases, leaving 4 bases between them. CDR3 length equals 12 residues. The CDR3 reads CASSYSANEQFF. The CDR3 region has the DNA TGTGCCAGCAGTTACTCGGCTAATGAGCAGTTCTTC.

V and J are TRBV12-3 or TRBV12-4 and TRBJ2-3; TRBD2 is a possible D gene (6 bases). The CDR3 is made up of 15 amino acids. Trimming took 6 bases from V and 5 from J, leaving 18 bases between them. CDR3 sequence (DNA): TGTGCCAGCAGCCTCAGCGGGTCGACGGGAGATACGCAGTATTTT. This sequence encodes CASSLSGSTGDTQYF.

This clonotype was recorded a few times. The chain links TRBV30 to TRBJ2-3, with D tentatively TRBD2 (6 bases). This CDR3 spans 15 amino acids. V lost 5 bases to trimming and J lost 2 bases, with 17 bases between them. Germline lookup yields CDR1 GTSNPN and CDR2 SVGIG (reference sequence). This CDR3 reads CAWWDSSTFTDTQYF. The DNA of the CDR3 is TGTGCCTGGTGGGACTCCTCCACTTTCACAGATACGCAGTATTTT.

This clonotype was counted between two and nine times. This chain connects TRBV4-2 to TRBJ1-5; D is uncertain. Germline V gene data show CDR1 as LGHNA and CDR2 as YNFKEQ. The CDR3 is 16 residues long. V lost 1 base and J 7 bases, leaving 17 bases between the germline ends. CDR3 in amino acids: CASSQVTHGENQPQHF. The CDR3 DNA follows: TGTGCCAGCAGCCAAGTGACCCACGGGGAGAACCAGCCCCAGCATTTT.

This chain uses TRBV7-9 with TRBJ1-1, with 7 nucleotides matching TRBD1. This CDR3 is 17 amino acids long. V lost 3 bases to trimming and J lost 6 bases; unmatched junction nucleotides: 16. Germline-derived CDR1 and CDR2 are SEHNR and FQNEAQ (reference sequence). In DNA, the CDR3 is TGTGCCAGCAGCTTCCCTGGGACAGCCACCGAGGATGCTGAAGCTTTCTTT. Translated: CASSFPGTATEDAEAFF. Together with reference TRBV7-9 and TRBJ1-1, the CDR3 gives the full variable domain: DTGVSQNPRHKITKRGQNVTFRCDPISEHNRLYWYRQTLGQGPEFLTYFQNEAQLEKSRLLSDRFSAERPKGSFSTLEIQRTEQGDSAMYLCASSFPGTATEDAEAFFGQGTRLTVV.

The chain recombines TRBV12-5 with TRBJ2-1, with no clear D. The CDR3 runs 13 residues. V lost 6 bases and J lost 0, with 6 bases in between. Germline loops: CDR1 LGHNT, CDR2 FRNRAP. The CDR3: CASGEHSYNEQFF. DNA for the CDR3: TGTGCTAGTGGGGAACACTCCTACAATGAGCAGTTCTTC.

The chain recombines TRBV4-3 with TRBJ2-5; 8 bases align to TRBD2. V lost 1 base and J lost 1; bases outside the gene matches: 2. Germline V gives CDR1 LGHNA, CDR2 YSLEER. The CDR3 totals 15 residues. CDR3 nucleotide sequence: TGCGCCAGCAGCCAAGCGCTAGCGGGCCAAGAGACCCAGTACTTC. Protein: CASSQALAGQETQYF.

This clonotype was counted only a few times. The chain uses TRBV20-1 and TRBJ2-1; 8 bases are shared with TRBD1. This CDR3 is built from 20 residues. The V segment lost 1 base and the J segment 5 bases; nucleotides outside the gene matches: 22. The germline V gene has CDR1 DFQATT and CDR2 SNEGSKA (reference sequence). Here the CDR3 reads CSARVNRDRPNPQLNNEQFF. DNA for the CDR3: TGCAGTGCTAGAGTTAACCGGGACAGGCCGAACCCGCAGCTGAACAATGAGCAGTTCTTC.

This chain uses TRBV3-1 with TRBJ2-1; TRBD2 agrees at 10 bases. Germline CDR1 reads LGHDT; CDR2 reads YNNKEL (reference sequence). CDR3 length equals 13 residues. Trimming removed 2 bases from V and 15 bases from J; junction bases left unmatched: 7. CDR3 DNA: TGTGCCAGCAGCCAATCTAGCGGGGGCCCTGGGTTCTTC. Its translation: CASSQSSGGPGFF.

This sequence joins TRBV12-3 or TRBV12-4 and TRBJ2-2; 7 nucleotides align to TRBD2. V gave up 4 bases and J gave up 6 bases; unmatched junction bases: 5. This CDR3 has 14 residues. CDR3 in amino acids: CASSSGGTPGELFF. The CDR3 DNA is TGTGCCAGCAGTTCGGGGGGAACACCCGGGGAGCTGTTTTTT.

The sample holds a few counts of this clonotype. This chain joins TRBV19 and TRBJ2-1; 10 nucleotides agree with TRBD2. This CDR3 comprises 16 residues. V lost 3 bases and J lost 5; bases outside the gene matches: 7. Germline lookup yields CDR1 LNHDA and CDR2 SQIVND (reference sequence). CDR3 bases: TGTGCCAGTAGTATTCAATTGCTAGCGGGAGACAATGAGCAGTTCTTC. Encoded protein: CASSIQLLAGDNEQFF.

The CDR3 is CSARDLAGGNNEQFF. As DNA, the CDR3 is TGCAGTGCTAGAGATCTAGCGGGAGGAAACAATGAGCAGTTCTTC. The chain links TRBV20-1 to TRBJ2-1; 11 bases line up with TRBD2. V lost 0 bases and J lost 5; bases outside the gene matches: 3. The CDR3 is 15 residues long. CDR1 and CDR2 from the germline V gene are DFQATT and SNEGSKA (reference sequence).

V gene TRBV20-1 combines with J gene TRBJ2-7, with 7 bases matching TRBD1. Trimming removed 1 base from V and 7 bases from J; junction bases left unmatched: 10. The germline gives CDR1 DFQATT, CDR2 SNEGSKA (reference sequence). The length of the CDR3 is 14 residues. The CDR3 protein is CSARAPRQGKEQYF. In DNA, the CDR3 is TGCAGTGCTAGAGCCCCCAGACAGGGTAAGGAGCAGTACTTC.

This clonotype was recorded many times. This CDR3 reads CASSPPSQYEQYF. The CDR3 DNA reads TGTGCCAGCTCACCCCCCAGTCAGTACGAGCAGTACTTC. The rearrangement uses TRBV18 and TRBJ2-7; D is uncertain. The CDR3 has 13 amino acids. Germline V lookup: CDR1 KGHSH, CDR2 LQKENI. V shed 3 bases and J shed 4 bases, with 10 bases lying between them.

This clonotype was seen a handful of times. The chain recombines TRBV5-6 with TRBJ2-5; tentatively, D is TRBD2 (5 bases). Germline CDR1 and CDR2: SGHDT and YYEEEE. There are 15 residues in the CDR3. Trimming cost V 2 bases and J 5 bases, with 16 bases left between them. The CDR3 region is CASSFFPAGGETQYF. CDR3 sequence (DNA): TGTGCCAGCAGCTTCTTCCCGGCAGGCGGGGAGACCCAGTACTTC. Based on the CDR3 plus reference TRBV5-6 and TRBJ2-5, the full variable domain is DAGVTQSPTHLIKTRGQQVTLRCSPKSGHDTVSWYQQALGQGPQFIFQYYEEEERQRGNFPDRFSGHQFPNYSSELNVNALLLGDSALYLCASSFFPAGGETQYFGPGTRLLVL.

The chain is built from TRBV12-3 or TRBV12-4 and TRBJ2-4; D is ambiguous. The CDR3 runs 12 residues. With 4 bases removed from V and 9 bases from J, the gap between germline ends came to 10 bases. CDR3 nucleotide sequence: TGTGCCAGCAGTTCGGGCGCGACCATTCAGTACTTC. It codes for CASSSGATIQYF.

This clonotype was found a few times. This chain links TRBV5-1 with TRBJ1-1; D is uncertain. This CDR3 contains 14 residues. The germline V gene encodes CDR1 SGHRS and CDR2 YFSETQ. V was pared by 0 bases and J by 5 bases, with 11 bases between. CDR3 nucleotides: TGCGCCAGCAGCTTGGGCCGGGGAATTACTGAAGCTTTCTTT. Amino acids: CASSLGRGITEAFF.

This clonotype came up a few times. CDR3 amino acids: CASKIKERYNSPLHF. As DNA, the CDR3 is TGTGCCAGTAAGATAAAAGAGAGATATAATTCACCCCTCCACTTT. The gene calls are TRBV19 and TRBJ1-6; no clear D gene. V was trimmed by 7 bases and J by 4 bases, leaving 14 bases between them. The CDR3 is 15 amino acids. Germline V gene lookup returns CDR1 LNHDA and CDR2 SQIVND (reference sequence). The full variable domain, in which reference TRBV19 and TRBJ1-6 provide the parts outside the CDR3, is DGGITQSPKYLFRKEGQNVTLSCEQNLNHDAMYWYRQDPGQGLRLIYYSQIVNDFQKGDIAEGYSVSREKKESFPLTVTSAQKNPTAFYLCASKIKERYNSPLHFGNGTRLTVT.

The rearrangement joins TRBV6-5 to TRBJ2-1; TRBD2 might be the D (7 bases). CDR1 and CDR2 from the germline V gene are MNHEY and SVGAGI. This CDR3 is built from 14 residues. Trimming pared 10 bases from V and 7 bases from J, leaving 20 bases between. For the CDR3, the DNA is TGTGCCACCTCTTTTGGGGGGGCCTTGAATGAGCAGTTCTTC. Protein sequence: CATSFGGALNEQFF.

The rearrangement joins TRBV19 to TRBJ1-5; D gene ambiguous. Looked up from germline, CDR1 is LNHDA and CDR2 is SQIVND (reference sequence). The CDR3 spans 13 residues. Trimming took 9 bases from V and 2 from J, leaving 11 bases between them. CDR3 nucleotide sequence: TGTGCCAGCCACTTCGGGGGCAATCAGCCCCAGCATTTT. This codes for CASHFGGNQPQHF.